This T cell receptor beta chain was documented in a study of shared clonotypes between healthy human individuals. Over several immunoSEQ plates, each subset's genomic DNA was distributed in even portions. Assay: immunoSEQ multiplex PCR; the TCRdb copy retains only in-frame clones and omits some. The sample has roughly 300,000 clones; around 79% are singletons. Sequenced material: memory CD4+ T cells sorted from blood. Subset: CD45RA-negative fraction. The sequence was collected from a man in his thirties or forties in good health.

The CDR3 protein is CASTTAGTIYEQYF. CDR3 coding DNA: TGTGCCAGCACCACAGCGGGGACGATCTACGAGCAGTACTTC. The chain has TRBV28 and TRBJ2-7; 7 positions match TRBD2. Germline lookup yields CDR1 MDHEN and CDR2 SYDVKM. The CDR3 is made up of 14 amino acids. Germline trimming cut 7 bases from V and 3 bases from J; bases unmatched to any gene: 9.